Listed below are T cell receptor beta chains from one sample, sequenced in a study of CD8+ T cells in alopecia areata. TCRdb keeps only in-frame clones here, not all; method: immunoSEQ multiplex PCR. This sample has about 220,000 clones, with around three fifths found just once. The sample in question was CD4+ T cells sorted from blood, obtained at week 4, from a patient treated with tofacitinib. These receptors were collected from a human donor with alopecia areata. CDR3s include the opening cysteine and the closing phenylalanine or tryptophan. A D gene is named only where the DNA matches it firmly. The size field is filled for only some rows; it gives once, few, many or a size class.

abundance	v_gene	d_gene	j_gene	CDR3nt	CDR3aa
few	TRBV15	NA	TRBJ2-1	TGTGCCACCAGCAGAGACGCCGGGGACAAGCAGTTCTTC	CATSRDAGDKQFF
few	TRBV6-1	NA	TRBJ1-1	TGTGCCAGCAGTGAACTAGACAGGACTGGTGAAGCTTTCTTT	CASSELDRTGEAFF
NA	TRBV14	TRBD1	TRBJ1-2	TGTGCCAGCAGCCAAGTTCAGGGGGCCTATGGCTACACCTTC	CASSQVQGAYGYTF
NA	TRBV2	NA	TRBJ2-6	TGTGCCAGCAGTGTGAGGGGGGCCCTCTCTGGGGCCAACGTCCTGACTTTC	CASSVRGALSGANVLTF
NA	TRBV18	TRBD1	TRBJ1-6	TGTGCCAGCTCCCTGGGACAGGGGGCTTATTCACCCCTCCACTTT	CASSLGQGAYSPLHF
NA	TRBV9	NA	TRBJ1-2	TGTGCCAGCAGCGTAGAGGGGTTCGATGGCTACACCTTC	CASSVEGFDGYTF
NA	TRBV29-1	NA	TRBJ2-7	TGCAGCGTTGGACGGGACAAATACGAGCAGTACTTC	CSVGRDKYEQYF
NA	TRBV15	NA	TRBJ1-1	TGTGCCACCAGCAGAGATCAGGGGATGAACACTGAAGCTTTCTTT	CATSRDQGMNTEAFF
NA	TRBV29-1	NA	TRBJ2-1	TGCAGCGTTGATAACTTGGGTGAGCAGTTCTTC	CSVDNLGEQFF
many	TRBV5-6	NA	TRBJ1-2	TGTGCCAGCACCCCGGGAGGTCCACGGTCGGGCTACACCTTC	CASTPGGPRSGYTF
NA	TRBV29-1	TRBD1	TRBJ1-1	TGCAGCGTCTCCCGACAGGGCACTGAAGCTTTCTTT	CSVSRQGTEAFF
NA	TRBV5-6	TRBD2	TRBJ2-1	TGTGCCAGCAGCTTTAGGGCACTAGCGGGGGAGGGTGAGCAGTTCTTC	CASSFRALAGEGEQFF
few	TRBV2	NA	TRBJ2-3	TGTGCCAGCAGTGTGGGGACCTTCACAGATACGCAGTATTTT	CASSVGTFTDTQYF
NA	TRBV2	TRBD2	TRBJ2-2	TGTGCCAGCAGTGGACTAGCGTTCGCGAACACCGGGGAGCTGTTTTTT	CASSGLAFANTGELFF
NA	TRBV7-2	NA	TRBJ2-3	TGTGCCAGCAGCTTCAAAGATACGCAGTATTTT	CASSFKDTQYF
NA	TRBV29-1	NA	TRBJ1-2	TGCAGCGTTGACGGGACGGTTGGCTACACCTTC	CSVDGTVGYTF
few	TRBV29-1	TRBD1	TRBJ1-1	TGCAGCGTCGACAGGGAGATCACTGAAGCTTTCTTT	CSVDREITEAFF
few	TRBV4-2	NA	TRBJ2-6	TGTGCCAGCAGCCAACTTAGCATCTCTGGGGCCAACGTCCTGACTTTC	CASSQLSISGANVLTF
once	TRBV7-2	NA	TRBJ1-1	TGTGCCAGCAGCTTTATTCCCCTTCACGGGGGGATGAACACTGAAGCTTTCTTT	CASSFIPLHGGMNTEAFF
NA	TRBV13	TRBD2	TRBJ2-2	TGTGCCAGCAGCCCCACCTGGACTAGCGGGGTGGTCGGGGAGCTGTTTTTT	CASSPTWTSGVVGELFF
NA	TRBV2	NA	TRBJ2-7	TGTGCCAGCAGTATACTAGGAGGGGAGCAGTACTTC	CASSILGGEQYF
few	TRBV29-1	NA	TRBJ1-1	TGCAGCGTTGAGATATGGGCAGGGGCGAACACTGAAGCTTTCTTT	CSVEIWAGANTEAFF
NA	TRBV30	TRBD1	TRBJ1-2	TGTGCCTGGAGGGCACGACAGGGCCCGGAGGGCTACACCTTC	CAWRARQGPEGYTF
NA	TRBV9	NA	TRBJ2-2	TGTGCCAGCAGCGTAGAATGGTCAGGCACCGGGGAGCTGTTTTTT	CASSVEWSGTGELFF
medium-sized	TRBV6-5	NA	TRBJ2-1	TGTGCCAGCAAAAGACGGGATAGCCTGTTCTTC	CASKRRDSLFF
NA	TRBV5-1	NA	TRBJ2-5	TGCGCCAGCAGGCAAACAACAGGGTTAAGTCGGGAGACCCAGTACTTC	CASRQTTGLSRETQYF
NA	TRBV27	NA	TRBJ2-7	TGTGCCAGCAGTTCCAGCTACGAGCAGTACTTC	CASSSSYEQYF
NA	TRBV9	TRBD2	TRBJ2-5	TGTGCCAGCAGCCTACCACGGGGGGTTAAACAAGAGACCCAGTACTTC	CASSLPRGVKQETQYF